Each of the 22 T cell receptor beta chains below was sequenced from the same sample in a study of blood T cells in healthy people across ages. A sample-barcoded 5' primer and a J-beta primer mix were used in a second PCR of roughly 6 to 11 cycles. Via MiXCR, TCRdb re-called the 5' RACE reads, giving one row per CDR3 protein. The table records approximately 800,000 distinct CDR3 sequences, approximately 53% of them present only once. The sample taken for sequencing was blood. The receptor set was obtained from an older man in good health.

The J gene is TRBJ2-5, the V gene TRBV9, with D perhaps matching TRBD2 (6 bases). The CDR3 is made up of 14 amino acids. Germline V gives CDR1 SGDLS, CDR2 YYNGEE. V dropped 3 bases and J dropped 5 bases, with 14 bases sitting between them. CDR3 loop: CASSGTSGGETQYF. The CDR3 region has the DNA TGTGCCAGCAGCGGAACTAGTGGAGGGGAGACCCAGTACTTC.

The genes are TRBV5-1 and TRBJ2-3; D may be TRBD2 (5 bases). In germline, CDR1 is SGHRS, CDR2 YFSETQ. Trimming shortened V by 3 bases and J by 2 bases, and 13 bases separated the two germline ends. The CDR3 loop spans 15 amino acids. The CDR3 DNA follows: TGCGCCAGCAGCTCGGGTGGAGGCATCACAGATACGCAGTATTTT. It encodes CASSSGGGITDTQYF.

To note about this clonotype: A much larger clonotype is one base distant, so this may be a read error. V and J are TRBV9 and TRBJ2-5, with a possible D match to TRBD2 (7 bases). Between the trimmed V and J ends, which lost 2 bases and 7 bases, there was a span of 18 bases. In germline, CDR1 is SGDLS, CDR2 YYNGEE. The length of the CDR3 is 15 residues. CDR3 protein: CASSVAETSRGTQYF. The CDR3 nucleotides are TGTGCCAGCAGCGTCGCAGAGACTAGCAGGGGGACCCAGTACTTC.

The chain links TRBV20-1 to TRBJ2-3; D gene uncertain. CDR1 is DFQATT, CDR2 SNEGSKA, per germline (reference sequence). V was cut by 1 base and J by 2 bases, with 7 bases left in between. This CDR3 spans 13 amino acids. The CDR3 DNA reads as TGCAGTGCTAGAGGCACTTCCACAGATACGCAGTATTTT. Translation gives CSARGTSTDTQYF.

This clonotype appeared many times. The chain links TRBV29-1 to TRBJ2-1, with 11 bases identical to TRBD2. The V gene end was trimmed by 5 bases and the J gene end by 7 bases; junction bases not matched to a gene: 7. Germline CDR1 reads SQVTM; CDR2 reads ANQGSEA. The CDR3 loop spans 14 amino acids. CDR3 bases: TGCAGCGTTAGGTTGGCTAGCGGGGGGAATGAGCAGTTCTTC. It codes for CSVRLASGGNEQFF.

V is TRBV3-1 and J is TRBJ2-1; D uncertain. The V gene's germline CDR1 is LGHDT and CDR2 YNNKEL (reference sequence). The CDR3 is 11 amino acids. V was trimmed by 7 bases and J by 12 bases, leaving 13 bases between them. CDR3 loop: CASKALHGQFF. CDR3 nucleotides: TGTGCCAGCAAGGCTCTTCATGGGCAGTTCTTC.

The chain joins TRBV20-1 to TRBJ2-5, with D possibly being TRBD1 (6 bases). Trimming removed 3 bases at V and 4 bases at J, with 15 bases between. The CDR3 totals 14 residues. Germline values: CDR1 DFQATT, CDR2 SNEGSKA (reference sequence). CDR3 DNA sequence: TGCAGTGCTAGCTCCACAGGGTTAGTAGAGACCCAGTACTTC. Its protein product is CSASSTGLVETQYF.

A single count supports this clonotype. The V and J genes are TRBV6-5 and TRBJ1-2; possible D gene TRBD1, 6 bases. The V and J ends lost 8 bases and 6 bases respectively, with 13 bases between them. Germline CDR1 and CDR2: MNHEY and SVGAGI. CDR3 size: 12 residues. The CDR3 reads CASSRGWDGYTF. Written as DNA, the CDR3 is TGTGCCAGCTCTAGGGGGTGGGATGGCTACACCTTC.

The chain recombines TRBV28 with TRBJ2-3; TRBD1 might be the D (6 bases). Trimming stripped 3 bases from V and 14 bases from J, with 33 bases between. CDR3 length: 18 residues. Germline V gene data show CDR1 as MDHEN and CDR2 as SYDVKM. This CDR3 is CASSFPLQGGPLYRYAYF. CDR3 sequence (DNA): TGTGCCAGCAGTTTCCCCTTACAGGGTGGGCCCTTGTACAGATACGCGTATTTT.

The gene calls are TRBV5-1 and TRBJ2-5; D remains unclear. The ends were cut back, 7 bases at V and 11 bases at J, with 21 bases in the middle. Germline V lookup: CDR1 SGHRS, CDR2 YFSETQ. The CDR3 loop spans 13 amino acids. The CDR3 DNA is TGCGCCAGCCACCCGCTACCTAATACAGAGCAGTACTTC. Amino acids: CASHPLPNTEQYF.

The chain recombines TRBV2 with TRBJ2-1; TRBD2 matches at 7 bases. The germline gives CDR1 SNHLY, CDR2 FYNNEI. This CDR3 is 18 amino acids long. Unmatched junction bases numbered 24, after V lost 4 bases and J lost 12 bases. CDR3 sequence: CASSVLGGSDTLSDGQFF. DNA for the CDR3: TGTGCCAGCAGTGTTCTTGGCGGGAGCGACACTTTAAGCGATGGGCAGTTCTTC.

Only a few counts were recorded for this clonotype. V gene TRBV18 combines with J gene TRBJ1-4, with D uncertain. There are 12 residues in the CDR3. In germline, CDR1 is KGHSH, CDR2 LQKENI. The V end lost 2 bases, the J end lost 8 bases, and 6 bases lay between the germline ends. CDR3 nucleotides: TGTGCCAGCTCACCATCCCCGGAAAAACTGTTTTTT. Translating gives CASSPSPEKLFF.

In this sample, this clonotype turned up a few times. The V and J genes are TRBV12-3 or TRBV12-4 and TRBJ2-5; 8 bases fit TRBD2. The junction had 9 bases not matched to a gene; V was cut back by 5 bases and J by 1 base. This CDR3 is 16 amino acids long. CDR3 amino acids: CASSNRAGVLQETQYF. CDR3 nucleotides: TGTGCCAGCAGTAACCGAGCGGGAGTCCTCCAAGAGACCCAGTACTTC.

This chain links TRBV3-1 with TRBJ1-1, with TRBD1 as a possible D gene (5 bases). From germline, CDR1 is LGHDT and CDR2 YNNKEL (reference sequence). This CDR3 comprises 14 residues. V shed 4 bases and J shed 1 base, with 10 bases lying between them. The CDR3 is CASSRTQQNTEAFF. CDR3 DNA: TGTGCCAGCAGCCGGACACAACAGAACACTGAAGCTTTCTTT.

The CDR3: CASRPGPRATQYF. The CDR3 bases are TGTGCCAGCAGACCCGGGCCCCGGGCGACCCAGTACTTC. V gene TRBV6-2 or TRBV6-3 combines with J gene TRBJ2-5, with no clear D. The ends were cut back, 6 bases at V and 7 bases at J, with 15 bases in the middle. This CDR3 spans 13 amino acids. From germline, CDR1 is MNHEY and CDR2 SVGEGT.

This clonotype showed up just a few times. This CDR3 reads CASSPGTGLRQPQHF. CDR3 nucleotide sequence: TGTGCCAGCTCACCCGGGACAGGTCTACGGCAGCCCCAGCATTTT. The J gene is TRBJ1-5, the V gene TRBV18, with 8 nucleotides matching TRBD1. Trimming cost V 3 bases and J 7 bases; bases outside gene matches: 8. The length of the CDR3 is 15 residues. Germline V gene lookup returns CDR1 KGHSH and CDR2 LQKENI. The full variable domain, its missing parts supplied by reference TRBV18 and TRBJ1-5, is NAGVMQNPRHLVRRRGQEARLRCSPMKGHSHVYWYRQLPEEGLKFMVYLQKENIIDESGMPKERFSAEFPKEGPSILRIQQVVRGDSAAYFCASSPGTGLRQPQHFGDGTRLSIL.

The table lists this clonotype with a few counts. The V call is TRBV29-1, the J call TRBJ2-5, with D hard to call. The CDR3 totals 11 residues. Trimming took off 7 bases at V and 5 bases at J, with 11 bases between the two ends. CDR1 and CDR2 from the germline V gene are SQVTM and ANQGSEA. CDR3 in amino acids: CSAAGSETQYF. CDR3 nucleotides: TGCAGCGCGGCCGGGTCGGAGACCCAGTACTTC.

This clonotype has more than one count but fewer than ten. The rearrangement uses TRBV29-1 and TRBJ2-1, with D perhaps TRBD1 (6 bases). Trimming stripped 7 bases from V and 12 bases from J, with 22 bases between. This CDR3 region has 13 residues. Germline values: CDR1 SQVTM, CDR2 ANQGSEA. The CDR3 is CSARWKYRVVQFF. Written as DNA, the CDR3 is TGCAGCGCCCGATGGAAGTACAGGGTCGTGCAGTTCTTC.

The chain employs TRBV5-1 and TRBJ2-1, with D maybe TRBD1 (5 bases). The CDR3 has 15 residues. Trimming cost V 3 bases and J 1 base, with 11 bases left between them. Germline assignment: CDR1 SGHRS and CDR2 YFSETQ. The CDR3 loop is CASSWRGASYNEQFF. CDR3 sequence (DNA): TGCGCCAGCAGCTGGCGTGGGGCTTCCTACAATGAGCAGTTCTTC.

J is TRBJ2-4 and V is TRBV27, with D perhaps assigned TRBD1 or TRBD2 (5 bases each). Looked up from germline, CDR1 is MNHEY and CDR2 is SMNVEV (reference sequence). The CDR3 length is 14 residues. V was cut by 2 bases and J by 12 bases, with 17 bases left in between. The DNA of the CDR3 is TGTGCCAGCAGTTTAGGGGGACCGAGGGTGGATCAGTACTTC. Protein product: CASSLGGPRVDQYF.

The V call is TRBV6-2 or TRBV6-3, the J call TRBJ2-3; 9 positions agree with TRBD2. Trimming at V came to 0 bases and at J to 14 bases, leaving 18 bases not matched to a gene. This CDR3 comprises 17 residues. Per the germline V gene, CDR1 is MNHEY and CDR2 is SVGEGT. CDR3 DNA: TGTGCCAGCAGTTACTCCTTAGCGGGAGTTTGGCACAGATACGCGTATTTT. It codes for CASSYSLAGVWHRYAYF.

CDR3: CASSLTRSNYGYTF. The CDR3 nucleotides are TGCGCCAGCAGCCTCACAAGATCCAACTATGGCTACACCTTC. This chain joins TRBV5-1 and TRBJ1-2, with D hard to call. With 4 bases removed from V and 2 bases from J, the gap between germline ends came to 12 bases. Per the germline V gene, CDR1 is SGHRS and CDR2 is YFSETQ. The CDR3 has 14 amino acids.